The rows below give T cell receptor beta chains drawn from one sample of a study of blood T cells in healthy people across ages. Via MiXCR, TCRdb re-called the 5' RACE reads, giving one row per CDR3 protein. The repertoire holds about 1.8 million distinct CDR3 sequences, with around half as singletons. Source material: blood. All receptors derive from a woman aged 40 to 50 in good health. CDR3s include the opening cysteine and the closing phenylalanine or tryptophan. D genes are given only for firm matches. A clone size is listed for some rows: how often the clone was seen (once, few, many), or a class if it is expanded.

-,-,TRBV20-1,TRBJ2-7,CSAYTGLGFYEQYF,TGCAGTGCTTATACGGGACTCGGTTTCTACGAGCAGTACTTC
-,-,TRBV9,TRBJ2-3,CASSVEGIQTQYF,TGTGCCAGCAGCGTAGAGGGCATTCAAACGCAGTATTTT
-,few,TRBV9,TRBJ2-5,CASNNFGETQYF,TGTGCCAGCAACAATTTCGGAGAGACCCAGTACTTC
TRBD1,-,TRBV20-1,TRBJ2-7,CSAGAGLGTGGSEQYF,TGCAGTGCCGGTGCTGGACTGGGGACAGGGGGCTCCGAGCAGTACTTC
TRBD2,-,TRBV5-6,TRBJ2-1,CASSLPSGGRGEQFF,TGTGCCAGCAGCTTGCCTAGCGGGGGCCGAGGTGAGCAGTTCTTC
TRBD1,-,TRBV5-1,TRBJ2-1,CASSQSGTGYNEQFF,TGCGCCAGCAGCCAGTCCGGGACAGGGTATAATGAGCAGTTCTTC
-,few,TRBV15,TRBJ2-7,CATSRVVTGPYEQYF,TGTGCCACCAGCAGAGTCGTGACAGGCCCCTACGAGCAGTACTTC
TRBD2,-,TRBV9,TRBJ2-3,CASSFRGLAGSQSTDTQYF,TGTGCCAGCAGCTTTAGAGGACTAGCGGGGAGCCAGAGCACAGATACGCAGTATTTT
-,-,TRBV7-9,TRBJ2-3,CASSSQSLRDTQYF,TGTGCCAGCAGCTCTCAGTCCCTAAGAGATACGCAGTATTTT
-,-,TRBV6-1,TRBJ1-6,CASSGVPLHF,TGTGCCAGCAGTGGCGTTCCCCTCCACTTT
-,-,TRBV7-9,TRBJ1-2,CASSLGEAYGYTF,TGTGCCAGCAGCTTAGGGGAGGCATATGGCTACACCTTC
-,many,TRBV5-1,TRBJ2-6,CASSLRQGSGANVLTF,TGTGCCAGCAGTTTACGGCAGGGCTCTGGGGCCAACGTCCTGACTTTC
-,-,TRBV7-6,TRBJ2-3,CASSFRGRDTQYF,TGTGCCAGCAGCTTTCGGGGGCGGGATACGCAGTATTTT
-,-,TRBV9,TRBJ1-2,CVSSARTERYGYTF,TGTGTCAGCAGCGCCCGGACAGAACGATATGGCTACACCTTC
-,-,TRBV28,TRBJ2-1,CATKGLGSYNEQFF,TGTGCCACTAAAGGGTTAGGATCCTACAATGAGCAGTTCTTC
TRBD2,-,TRBV15,TRBJ2-4,CATTRYGREGSKNIQYF,TGTGCCACCACCCGTTATGGCAGGGAGGGTTCCAAAAACATTCAGTACTTC
TRBD2,once,TRBV15,TRBJ2-5,CATNSLAGASGETQYF,TGTGCCACCAATAGCCTAGCGGGGGCCTCGGGGGAGACCCAGTACTTC
TRBD1,-,TRBV4-2,TRBJ1-2,CASSQDDRVRVGYTF,TGTGCCAGCAGCCAAGATGACAGGGTACGAGTTGGCTACACCTTC
-,few,TRBV5-1,TRBJ2-5,CASSHLPQETQYF,TGCGCCAGCAGTCACTTACCCCAAGAGACCCAGTACTTC
TRBD1,-,TRBV24-1,TRBJ2-1,CATSDLGRTGGYNEQFF,TGTGCCACCAGTGATTTGGGGCGGACAGGGGGCTACAATGAGCAGTTCTTC
TRBD1,few,TRBV5-8,TRBJ2-3,CASSPNRGVLSTDTQYF,TGTGCCAGCAGCCCGAACAGGGGCGTACTTAGCACAGATACGCAGTATTTT
-,-,TRBV6-2/TRBV6-3,TRBJ2-7,CASGRSDYEQYF,TGTGCCAGCGGGAGAAGTGACTACGAGCAGTACTTC
-,-,TRBV5-1,TRBJ1-2,CASTIQGRDGYTF,TGCGCCAGCACAATACAGGGACGTGATGGCTACACCTTC
TRBD2,-,TRBV7-2,TRBJ2-3,CASSHPNGGGILTDTQYF,TGTGCCAGCAGCCACCCTAACGGGGGGGGCATTTTGACAGATACGCAGTATTTT
TRBD1,few,TRBV5-1,TRBJ1-4,CASRTTGVGEKLFF,TGCGCCAGCCGTACCACAGGGGTTGGTGAAAAACTGTTTTTT
-,few,TRBV6-6,TRBJ1-2,CASRASQGFGYTF,TGTGCCAGCAGGGCATCACAGGGCTTCGGCTACACCTTC
-,few,TRBV6-5,TRBJ2-1,CASSYIGGENNEQFF,TGTGCCAGCAGTTACATCGGGGGCGAAAACAATGAGCAGTTCTTC
-,-,TRBV4-2,TRBJ2-5,CASSQDQRVGPQETQYF,TGTGCCAGCAGCCAAGACCAGAGGGTGGGCCCCCAAGAGACCCAGTACTTC
TRBD1,-,TRBV27,TRBJ2-7,CASSTIQGNYEQYF,TGTGCCAGCAGTACAATACAGGGGAACTACGAGCAGTACTTC
-,few,TRBV20-1,TRBJ2-7,CSANGGYEQYF,TGCAGTGCTAACGGGGGCTACGAGCAGTACTTC
-,-,TRBV4-2,TRBJ1-2,CASSPPGRYYGYTF,TGTGCCAGCAGCCCCCCGGGACGGTACTATGGCTACACCTTC
-,-,TRBV6-1,TRBJ2-7,CASIDNPYRRDEQYF,TGTGCCAGCATAGATAACCCATACAGACGCGACGAGCAGTACTTC
-,few,TRBV6-2/TRBV6-3,TRBJ2-7,CASSYDFSYEQYF,TGTGCCAGCAGTTACGACTTCTCCTACGAGCAGTACTTC
-,-,TRBV7-2,TRBJ2-7,CASSPLLMVGEQYF,TGTGCCAGCAGCCCTCTGTTGATGGTGGGCGAGCAGTACTTC
-,few,TRBV6-1,TRBJ1-2,CASRLFDSNYGYTF,TGTGCCAGCAGACTGTTCGACAGTAACTATGGCTACACCTTC
-,-,TRBV5-1,TRBJ2-3,CASSPALRLGTDTQYF,TGCGCCAGCAGCCCCGCCCTCAGACTCGGCACAGATACGCAGTATTTT
TRBD1,-,TRBV12-3/TRBV12-4,TRBJ1-2,CASSSRGQIYGYTF,TGTGCCAGCAGTAGCAGGGGGCAGATCTATGGCTACACCTTC
-,few,TRBV2,TRBJ1-1,CANPTGEVNTEAFF,TGTGCCAATCCGACAGGTGAGGTGAACACTGAAGCTTTCTTT
-,-,TRBV7-9,TRBJ2-1,CASSYRRDDEQFF,TGTGCCAGCAGTTATAGGAGGGACGATGAGCAGTTCTTC
TRBD1,few,TRBV25-1,TRBJ1-2,CASSERRQGKAYGYTF,TGTGCCAGCAGTGAACGTCGACAGGGTAAAGCCTATGGCTACACCTTC
TRBD1,-,TRBV7-2,TRBJ1-2,CASSAPDRANYGYTF,TGTGCCAGCAGCGCTCCTGACAGGGCGAACTATGGCTACACCTTC